The clone carrying this T cell receptor (beta chain) has at least ten counts. Its specificity is not known. This record belongs to a study of CD8 T cells in ankylosing spondylitis. General observations from the study: Clones linked to the disease showed a CD8+ phenotype. They occurred at relatively low frequencies in peripheral blood. Apparently characteristic of ankylosing spondylitis blood was a TCR beta motif (about 8 highly homologous variants). Reportedly, disease-linked clones are significantly enriched in ankylosing spondylitis patients' matched synovial fluid.

Via MiXCR, TCRdb re-called the 5' RACE reads, giving one row per CDR3 protein. The sample lists 200,000 or so distinct CDR3 sequences, 15% to 20% occurring once. The trim removed 0 bases at V and 2 bases at J, leaving 11 bases unmatched. The CDR3 covers 20 residues. Germline V gene data show CDR1 as SGDLS and CDR2 as YYNGEE. Sequenced: blood, either unsorted or a sorted T cell fraction (not recorded which). The chain combines TRBV9 with TRBJ2-4; 13 bases are shared with TRBD2. The TCR sequence derives from a male donor aged 10-30 years with ankylosing spondylitis or in good health (not recorded which). The CDR3 loop reads CASSVVVETSGRVPKNIQYF. CDR3 DNA: TGTGCCAGCAGCGTAGTTGTGGAAACTAGCGGGAGGGTCCCCAAAAACATTCAGTACTTC.